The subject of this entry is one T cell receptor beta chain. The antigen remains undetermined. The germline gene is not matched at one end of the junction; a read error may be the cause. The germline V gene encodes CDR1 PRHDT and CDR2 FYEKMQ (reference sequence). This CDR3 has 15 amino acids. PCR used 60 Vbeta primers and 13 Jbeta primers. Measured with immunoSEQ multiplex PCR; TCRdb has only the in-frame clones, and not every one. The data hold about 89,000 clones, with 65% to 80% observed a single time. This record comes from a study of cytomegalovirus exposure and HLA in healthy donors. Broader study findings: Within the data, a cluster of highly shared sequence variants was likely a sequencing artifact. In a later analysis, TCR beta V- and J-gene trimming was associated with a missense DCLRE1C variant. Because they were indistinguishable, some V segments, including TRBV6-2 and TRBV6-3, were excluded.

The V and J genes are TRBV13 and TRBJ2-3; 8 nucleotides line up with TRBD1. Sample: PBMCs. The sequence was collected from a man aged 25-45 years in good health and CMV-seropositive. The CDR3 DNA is TGTGCCAGCAGCCTAGGGACAGGCGAGGCAGATACGCAGTATTTT. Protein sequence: CASSLGTGEADTQYF.